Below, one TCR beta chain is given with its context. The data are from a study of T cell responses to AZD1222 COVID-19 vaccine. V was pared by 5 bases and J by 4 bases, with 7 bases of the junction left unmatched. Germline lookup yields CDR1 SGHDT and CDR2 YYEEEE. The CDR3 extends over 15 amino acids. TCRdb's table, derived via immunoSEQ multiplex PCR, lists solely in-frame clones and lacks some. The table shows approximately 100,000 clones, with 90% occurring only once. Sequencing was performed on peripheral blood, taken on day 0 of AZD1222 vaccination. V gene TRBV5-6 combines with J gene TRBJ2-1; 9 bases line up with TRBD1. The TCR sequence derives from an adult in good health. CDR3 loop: CASRNRGLGYNEQFF. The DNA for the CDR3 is TGTGCCAGCAGGAACAGGGGGCTGGGTTACAATGAGCAGTTCTTC. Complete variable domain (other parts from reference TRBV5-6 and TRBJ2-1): DAGVTQSPTHLIKTRGQQVTLRCSPKSGHDTVSWYQQALGQGPQFIFQYYEEEERQRGNFPDRFSGHQFPNYSSELNVNALLLGDSALYLCASRNRGLGYNEQFFGPGTRLTVL.